The 8 T cell receptor beta chains below come from one sample, sequenced in a study of T-cell memory formation after mild COVID-19. MiXCR, applied by TCRdb to the 5' RACE reads, yields one record per CDR3 protein. The data hold some 340,000 distinct CDR3 sequences, with 10% to 15% observed a single time. The sequenced sample was PBMCs or a T cell subset sorted from them (not recorded which). Receptors were obtained from a man younger than 30 who had mild COVID-19 (a few samples of this study predate the infection). Cell type and time point are not known.

This clonotype came up many times. This chain uses TRBV5-1 with TRBJ2-3; a possible D gene is TRBD1 (5 bases). This CDR3 is built from 14 residues. V dropped 1 base and J dropped 4 bases, with 10 bases sitting between them. Germline V gene lookup returns CDR1 SGHRS and CDR2 YFSETQ. CDR3: CASSLSQGSDTQYF. CDR3 nucleotide sequence: TGCGCCAGCAGCTTGAGCCAGGGATCAGATACGCAGTATTTT.

Concerning this clonotype: With a much larger clone just one base away, this may be a read error. V and J are TRBV6-6 and TRBJ2-3, with 11 bases matching TRBD1. Germline CDR1 is MNHNY and CDR2 is SVGAGI (reference sequence). The CDR3 covers 15 residues. The CDR3 sequence is CASSPGQGGTYTQYF. CDR3 in DNA: TGTGCCAGCAGCCCGGGACAGGGGGGCACATATACGCAGTATTTT.

This clonotype was found once. This chain's CDR3 is CASSLPDGELFF. Written as DNA, the CDR3 is TGTGCCAGCAGTCTCCCCGACGGGGAGCTGTTTTTT. V and J are TRBV27 and TRBJ2-2; D gene uncertain. Germline V gives CDR1 MNHEY, CDR2 SMNVEV (reference sequence). Trimming cost V 5 bases and J 7 bases, with 8 bases left between them. The CDR3 length is 12 residues.

The gene calls are TRBV10-3 and TRBJ2-1; no reliable D call. The CDR3 loop spans 11 amino acids. Germline assignment: CDR1 ENHRY and CDR2 SYGVKD. Trimming left V 6 bases short and J 6 bases short, with 6 bases between. This chain's CDR3 is CAISASNEQFF. The CDR3 DNA follows: TGTGCCATCAGCGCTAGCAATGAGCAGTTCTTC.

This clonotype was counted a few times. The CDR3 loop reads CASSESGGRSYEQYF. In DNA form, the CDR3 reads TGCGCCAGCAGCGAATCAGGGGGCAGATCCTACGAGCAGTACTTC. The genes are TRBV5-1 and TRBJ2-7; 8 nucleotides match TRBD1. V dropped 4 bases and J dropped 1; count of bases not matched to a gene: 7. There are 15 residues in the CDR3. Looked up from germline, CDR1 is SGHRS and CDR2 is YFSETQ.

This clonotype was found a few times. The chain has TRBV7-2 and TRBJ2-5, with 9 bases that match TRBD2. Germline V gives CDR1 SGHTA, CDR2 FQGNSA. The CDR3 spans 15 residues. Unmatched junction bases numbered 9, after V lost 5 bases and J lost 5 bases. DNA of the CDR3: TGTGCCAGCAGCCTCTCGCGGGGGGGTTATGAGACCCAGTACTTC. It translates to CASSLSRGGYETQYF.

This clonotype has just a few counts. This sequence joins TRBV4-1 and TRBJ1-3; 9 bases agree with TRBD1. After removal of 4 bases from V and 9 bases from J, the junction contained 10 bases not matched to a gene. This CDR3 is 15 amino acids long. CDR1 and CDR2 from the germline V gene are MGHRA and YSYEKL. DNA of the CDR3: TGCGCCAGCAGCCCCCCTGGACAGGGGTTGGTCACCATATATTTT. Translated: CASSPPGQGLVTIYF.

This clonotype has at least ten counts. V and J are TRBV29-1 and TRBJ2-5; weak D call: TRBD1 (6 bases). CDR3 length: 13 amino acids. Germline V gives CDR1 SQVTM, CDR2 ANQGSEA. V was cut by 3 bases and J by 3 bases, with 11 bases left in between. CDR3 sequence reads: CSVEGDNEETQYF. CDR3 in DNA: TGCAGCGTTGAGGGGGACAACGAAGAGACCCAGTACTTC.